These 14 T cell receptor beta chains came from one sample sequenced in a study of T cell responses to AZD1222 COVID-19 vaccine. TCRdb keeps only in-frame clones here, not all; method: immunoSEQ multiplex PCR. The profile shows roughly 40,000 clones, about 90% of them singletons. Sequenced material: peripheral blood, taken 28 days after the second dose of the MenACWY control vaccine. Source of these receptors: an adult who received the MenACWY meningococcal vaccine as a control.

The chain couples TRBV6-1 to TRBJ1-5; no clear D gene. The CDR3 has 14 amino acids. Germline V gene data show CDR1 as MNHNS and CDR2 as SASEGT. Trimming pared 2 bases from V and 7 bases from J, leaving 12 bases between. In DNA form, the CDR3 reads TGTGCCAGCAGTGAAAGAGGGCGCAGCCAGCCCCAGCATTTT. This translates into CASSERGRSQPQHF.

This clone was detected once. The chain combines TRBV5-1 with TRBJ2-5, with D hard to call. Germline values: CDR1 SGHRS, CDR2 YFSETQ. Trimming shortened V by 4 bases and J by 5 bases, and 9 bases separated the two germline ends. This CDR3 spans 12 amino acids. The CDR3 is CASSHDWETQYF. The CDR3 bases are TGCGCCAGCAGCCATGATTGGGAGACCCAGTACTTC.

The chain links TRBV21-1 to TRBJ2-1; the table's D call, TRBD1, was not checked against the DNA. TRBV21-1 corresponds to a pseudogene. The CDR3 totals 17 residues. CDR3 residues: CASSPPRTPFHYNEQFF. For the CDR3, the DNA is TGTGCCAGCAGCCCCCCTAGGACACCATTTCACTACAATGAGCAGTTCTTC.

The V and J genes are TRBV5-4 and TRBJ1-1; perhaps TRBD1 as D (5 bases). Germline lookup yields CDR1 SGHNT and CDR2 YYREEE (reference sequence). CDR3 length: 13 amino acids. V was trimmed by 0 bases and J by 7 bases, leaving 10 bases between them. The CDR3 protein is CASSLAGGYEAFF. The CDR3 DNA sequence: TGTGCCAGCAGCTTGGCTGGGGGTTATGAAGCTTTCTTT. The variable domain in full, with the rest retrieved from reference TRBV5-4 and TRBJ1-1, is ETGVTQSPTHLIKTRGQQVTLRCSSQSGHNTVSWYQQALGQGPQFIFQYYREEENGRGNFPPRFSGLQFPNYSSELNVNALELDDSALYLCASSLAGGYEAFFGQGTRLTVV.

The chain links TRBV5-1 to TRBJ2-4; possibly TRBD2 for D (5 bases). Germline V CDR1 and CDR2: SGHRS, YFSETQ. V was pared by 4 bases and J by 2 bases, with 13 bases between. The CDR3 has 15 amino acids. DNA of the CDR3: TGCGCCAGCAGCGTTGGGTCGGGGACCAAAAACATTCAGTACTTC. It encodes CASSVGSGTKNIQYF.

The table lists this clone with a few counts. This rearrangement joins TRBV25-1 to TRBJ1-2, with a possible D match to TRBD1 (5 bases). The CDR3 covers 13 residues. CDR1 and CDR2 from the germline V gene are MGHDK and SYGVNS. Trimming cost V 6 bases and J 4 bases, with 12 bases left between them. The CDR3 DNA sequence: TGTGCCAGCAGATCGACAGCTATCTATGGCTACACCTTC. Translating it yields CASRSTAIYGYTF.

The chain joins TRBV21-1 to TRBJ2-3; the listed D gene, TRBD2, was not tested against the DNA. TRBV21-1 corresponds to a pseudogene. This CDR3 region has 16 residues. CDR3 protein: CASSKGERVDTDTQYF. The CDR3 bases are TGTGCCAGCAGCAAAGGGGAGCGGGTCGACACAGATACGCAGTATTTT.

V usage is TRBV28 and J usage is TRBJ1-2, with no clear D. Germline-derived CDR1 and CDR2 are MDHEN and SYDVKM. Trimming stripped 6 bases from V and 7 bases from J, with 12 bases between. The CDR3 has 12 residues. CDR3 nucleotides: TGTGCCAGCAGCTTCGACGTCTCTGGCTACACCTTC. This translates into CASSFDVSGYTF.

The chain carries TRBV10-3 and TRBJ2-7, with D perhaps matching TRBD1 (5 bases). The V gene's germline CDR1 is ENHRY and CDR2 SYGVKD. The CDR3 length is 13 residues. The ends were cut back, 6 bases at V and 3 bases at J, with 12 bases in the middle. CDR3: CAIRDTLGYEQYF. The DNA for the CDR3 is TGTGCCATCAGGGACACCCTGGGCTACGAGCAGTACTTC.

V is TRBV16 and J is TRBJ1-4; 10 bases align to TRBD1. J lost 6 bases, V lost 0 bases, and 4 bases had no gene match. This CDR3 is 16 amino acids long. Germline loops: CDR1 KGHSY, CDR2 FQNENV. CDR3 residues: CASSQSSGTGDEKLFF. CDR3 bases: TGTGCCAGCAGCCAATCCTCCGGGACAGGGGATGAAAAACTGTTTTTT.

CDR3 loop: CASSFHSGISMGNQPQHF. As DNA, the CDR3 is TGTGCCAGCAGTTTCCATTCGGGGATTAGTATGGGCAATCAGCCCCAGCATTTT. The chain couples TRBV28 to TRBJ1-5; D gene uncertain. Trimming pared 3 bases from V and 2 bases from J, leaving 20 bases between. This CDR3 contains 18 residues. Germline V gives CDR1 MDHEN, CDR2 SYDVKM.

This chain connects TRBV7-9 to TRBJ1-1, with a possible D match to TRBD1 (5 bases). Germline lookup yields CDR1 SEHNR and CDR2 FQNEAQ (reference sequence). The V gene lost 5 bases and the J gene lost 10 bases, with 23 bases spanning the gap. The CDR3 spans 15 residues. CDR3 DNA: TGTGCCAGCAGCCCTTTAACCGGGACCCTCAATCGAGCTTTCTTT. This sequence encodes CASSPLTGTLNRAFF. The full variable domain, completed using reference TRBV7-9 and TRBJ1-1, is DTGVSQNPRHKITKRGQNVTFRCDPISEHNRLYWYRQTLGQGPEFLTYFQNEAQLEKSRLLSDRFSAERPKGSFSTLEIQRTEQGDSAMYLCASSPLTGTLNRAFFGQGTRLTVV.

V and J are TRBV5-1 and TRBJ2-2; 11 bases are a match to TRBD2. CDR3 length: 16 amino acids. The V gene end was trimmed by 2 bases and the J gene end by 6 bases; junction bases not matched to a gene: 6. Germline V gene lookup returns CDR1 SGHRS and CDR2 YFSETQ. The CDR3 sequence is CASSFSRLAGPGELFF. CDR3 coding DNA: TGCGCCAGCAGCTTTTCGAGACTAGCGGGACCCGGGGAGCTGTTTTTT.

The chain has TRBV5-5 and TRBJ2-5; TRBD2 might be the D (5 bases). Germline V lookup: CDR1 SGHKS, CDR2 YYEKEE (reference sequence). Trimming stripped 0 bases from V and 5 bases from J, with 8 bases between. CDR3 length: 13 residues. The CDR3 spells CASSLAGVETQYF. In DNA form, the CDR3 reads TGTGCCAGCAGCTTGGCCGGGGTCGAGACCCAGTACTTC.